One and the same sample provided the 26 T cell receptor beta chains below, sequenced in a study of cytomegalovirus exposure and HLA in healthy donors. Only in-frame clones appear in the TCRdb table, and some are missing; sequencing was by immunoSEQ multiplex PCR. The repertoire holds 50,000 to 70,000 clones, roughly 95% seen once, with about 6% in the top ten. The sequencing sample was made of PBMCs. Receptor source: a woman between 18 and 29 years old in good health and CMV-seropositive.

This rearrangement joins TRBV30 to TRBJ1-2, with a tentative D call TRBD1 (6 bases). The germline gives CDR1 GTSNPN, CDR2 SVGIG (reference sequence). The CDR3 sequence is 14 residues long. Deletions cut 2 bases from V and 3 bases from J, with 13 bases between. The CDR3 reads CAWSSRGKDYGYTF. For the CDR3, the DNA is TGTGCCTGGAGTTCGAGGGGGAAGGACTATGGCTACACCTTC.

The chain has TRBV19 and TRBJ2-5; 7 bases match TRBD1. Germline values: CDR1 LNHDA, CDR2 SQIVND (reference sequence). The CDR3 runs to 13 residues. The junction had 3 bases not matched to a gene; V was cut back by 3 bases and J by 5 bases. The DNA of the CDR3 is TGTGCCAGTAGTATCACAGGGGAGGAGACCCAGTACTTC. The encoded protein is CASSITGEETQYF.

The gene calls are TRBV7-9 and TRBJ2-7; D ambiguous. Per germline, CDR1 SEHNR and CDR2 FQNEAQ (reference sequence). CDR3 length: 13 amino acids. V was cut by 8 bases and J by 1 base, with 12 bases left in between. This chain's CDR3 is CASSITGSYEQYF. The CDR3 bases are TGTGCCAGCTCAATAACCGGTTCCTACGAGCAGTACTTC. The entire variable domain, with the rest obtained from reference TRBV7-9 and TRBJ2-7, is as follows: DTGVSQNPRHKITKRGQNVTFRCDPISEHNRLYWYRQTLGQGPEFLTYFQNEAQLEKSRLLSDRFSAERPKGSFSTLEIQRTEQGDSAMYLCASSITGSYEQYFGPGTRLTVT.

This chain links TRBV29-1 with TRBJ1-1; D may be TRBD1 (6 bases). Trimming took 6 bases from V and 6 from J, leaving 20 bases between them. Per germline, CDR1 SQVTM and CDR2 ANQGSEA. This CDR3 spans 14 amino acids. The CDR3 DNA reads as TGCAGCGTGTCCCGGGACACCCCTGGTCCTGAAGCTTTCTTT. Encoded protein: CSVSRDTPGPEAFF.

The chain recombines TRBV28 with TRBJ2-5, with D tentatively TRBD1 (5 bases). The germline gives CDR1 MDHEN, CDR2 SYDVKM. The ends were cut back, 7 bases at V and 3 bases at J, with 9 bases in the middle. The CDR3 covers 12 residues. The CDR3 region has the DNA TGTGCCAGCACGACAGTGAAAGAGACCCAGTACTTC. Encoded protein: CASTTVKETQYF.

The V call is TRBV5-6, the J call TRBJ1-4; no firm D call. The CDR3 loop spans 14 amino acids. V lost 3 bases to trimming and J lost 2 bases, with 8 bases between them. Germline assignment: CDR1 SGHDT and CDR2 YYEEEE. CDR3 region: CASSYLATNEKLFF. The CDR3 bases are TGTGCCAGCAGCTATTTGGCCACTAATGAAAAACTGTTTTTT.

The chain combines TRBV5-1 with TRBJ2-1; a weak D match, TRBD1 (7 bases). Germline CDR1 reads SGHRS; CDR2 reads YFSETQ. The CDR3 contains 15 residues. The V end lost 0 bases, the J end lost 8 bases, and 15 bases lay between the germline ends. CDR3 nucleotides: TGCGCCAGCAGCTTGGAGGGACAGCCTAGCGATGAGCAGTTCTTC. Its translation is CASSLEGQPSDEQFF.

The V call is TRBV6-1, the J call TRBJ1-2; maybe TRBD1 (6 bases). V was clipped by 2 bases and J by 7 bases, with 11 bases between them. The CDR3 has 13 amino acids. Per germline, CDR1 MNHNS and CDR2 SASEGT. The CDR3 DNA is TGTGCCAGCAGTGAAAGTGGGGGCTTTGGCTACACCTTC. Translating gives CASSESGGFGYTF.

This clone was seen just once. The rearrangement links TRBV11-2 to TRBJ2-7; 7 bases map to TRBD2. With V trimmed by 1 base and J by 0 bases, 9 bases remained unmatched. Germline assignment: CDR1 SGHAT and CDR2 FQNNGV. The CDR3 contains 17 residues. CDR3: CASSLGEGRLSSYEQYF. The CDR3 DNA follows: TGTGCCAGCAGCTTAGGGGAGGGGCGGCTAAGCTCCTACGAGCAGTACTTC.

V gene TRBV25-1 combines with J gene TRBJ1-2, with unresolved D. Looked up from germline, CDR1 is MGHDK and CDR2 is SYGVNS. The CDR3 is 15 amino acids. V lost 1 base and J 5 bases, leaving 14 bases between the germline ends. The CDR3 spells CASSESELLPYGYTF. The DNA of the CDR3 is TGTGCCAGCAGTGAATCGGAGCTTCTCCCTTATGGCTACACCTTC.

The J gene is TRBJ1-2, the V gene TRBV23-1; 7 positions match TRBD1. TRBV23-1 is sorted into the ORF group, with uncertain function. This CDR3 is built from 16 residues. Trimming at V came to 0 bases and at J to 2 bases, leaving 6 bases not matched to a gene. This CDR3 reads CASSQSQKDRNYGYTF. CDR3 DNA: TGCGCCAGCAGTCAATCTCAGAAGGACAGGAACTATGGCTACACCTTC.

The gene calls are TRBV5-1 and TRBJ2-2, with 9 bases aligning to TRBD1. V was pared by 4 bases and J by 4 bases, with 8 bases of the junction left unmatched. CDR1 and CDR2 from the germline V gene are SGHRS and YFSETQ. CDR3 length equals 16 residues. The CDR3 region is CASSIGQGMGTGELFF. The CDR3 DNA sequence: TGCGCCAGCAGCATAGGACAGGGGATGGGCACCGGGGAGCTGTTTTTT.

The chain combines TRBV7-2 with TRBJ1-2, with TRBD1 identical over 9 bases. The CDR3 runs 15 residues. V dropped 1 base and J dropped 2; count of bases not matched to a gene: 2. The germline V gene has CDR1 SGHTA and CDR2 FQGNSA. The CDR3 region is CASSLDTGGNYGYTF. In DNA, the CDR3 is TGTGCCAGCAGCTTAGATACAGGGGGCAACTATGGCTACACCTTC.

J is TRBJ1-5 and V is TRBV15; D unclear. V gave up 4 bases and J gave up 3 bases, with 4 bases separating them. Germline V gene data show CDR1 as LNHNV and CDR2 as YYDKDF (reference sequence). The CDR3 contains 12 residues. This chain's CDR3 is CATSNLNQPQHF. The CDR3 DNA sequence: TGTGCCACCAGCAATCTCAATCAGCCCCAGCATTTT.

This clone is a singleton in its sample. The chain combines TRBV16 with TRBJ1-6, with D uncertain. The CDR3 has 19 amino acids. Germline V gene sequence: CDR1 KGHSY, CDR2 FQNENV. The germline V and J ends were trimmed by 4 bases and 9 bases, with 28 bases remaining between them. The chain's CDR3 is CASSLLPRGGRSRSSPLHF. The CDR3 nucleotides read TGTGCCAGCAGCCTCCTTCCCCGGGGAGGACGTTCCAGGTCTTCACCCCTCCACTTT.

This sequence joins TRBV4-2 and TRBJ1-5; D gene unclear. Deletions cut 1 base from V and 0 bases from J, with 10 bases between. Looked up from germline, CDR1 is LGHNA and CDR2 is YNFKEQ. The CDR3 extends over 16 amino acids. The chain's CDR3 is CASSQVAGFSNQPQHF. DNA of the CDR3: TGTGCCAGCAGCCAAGTCGCGGGGTTTAGCAATCAGCCCCAGCATTTT.

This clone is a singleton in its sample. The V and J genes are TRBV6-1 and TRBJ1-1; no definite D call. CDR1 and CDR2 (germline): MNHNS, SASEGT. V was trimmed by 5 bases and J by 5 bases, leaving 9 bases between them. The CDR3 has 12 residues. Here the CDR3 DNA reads TGTGCCAGCAGTTATGCGGGTACTGAAGCTTTCTTT. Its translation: CASSYAGTEAFF.

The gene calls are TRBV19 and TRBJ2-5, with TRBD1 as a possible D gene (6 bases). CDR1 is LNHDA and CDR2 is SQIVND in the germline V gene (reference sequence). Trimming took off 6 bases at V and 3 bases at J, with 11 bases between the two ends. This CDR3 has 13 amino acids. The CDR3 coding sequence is TGTGCCAGTAGCACCTGGACAGAAGAGACCCAGTACTTC. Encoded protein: CASSTWTEETQYF.

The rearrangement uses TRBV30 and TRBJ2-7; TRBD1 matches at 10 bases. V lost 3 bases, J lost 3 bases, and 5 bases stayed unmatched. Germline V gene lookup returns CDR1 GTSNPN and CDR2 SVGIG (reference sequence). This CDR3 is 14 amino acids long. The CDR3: CAWSRTGGNYEQYF. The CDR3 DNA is TGTGCCTGGAGCCGGACAGGGGGGAACTACGAGCAGTACTTC.

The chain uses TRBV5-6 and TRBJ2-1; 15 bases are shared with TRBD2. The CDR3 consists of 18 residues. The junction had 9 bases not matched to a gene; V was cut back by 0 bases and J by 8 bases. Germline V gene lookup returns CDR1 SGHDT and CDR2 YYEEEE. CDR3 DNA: TGTGCCAGCAGCTTGGTTTGGACTAGCGGGGGGGCGGTTGATGAGCAGTTCTTC. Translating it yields CASSLVWTSGGAVDEQFF.

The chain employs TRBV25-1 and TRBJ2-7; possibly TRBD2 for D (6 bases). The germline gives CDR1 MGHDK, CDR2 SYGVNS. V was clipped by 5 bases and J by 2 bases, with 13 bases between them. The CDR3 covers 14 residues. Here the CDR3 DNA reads TGTGCCAGCAGTCTGGCAGGGAGGACCTACGAGCAGTACTTC. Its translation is CASSLAGRTYEQYF.

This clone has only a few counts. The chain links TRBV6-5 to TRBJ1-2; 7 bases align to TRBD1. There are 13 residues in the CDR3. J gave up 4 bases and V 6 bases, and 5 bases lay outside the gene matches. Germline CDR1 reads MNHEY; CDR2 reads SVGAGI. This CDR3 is CASRNNRGYGYTF. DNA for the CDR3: TGTGCCAGCAGGAATAACAGGGGCTATGGCTACACCTTC.

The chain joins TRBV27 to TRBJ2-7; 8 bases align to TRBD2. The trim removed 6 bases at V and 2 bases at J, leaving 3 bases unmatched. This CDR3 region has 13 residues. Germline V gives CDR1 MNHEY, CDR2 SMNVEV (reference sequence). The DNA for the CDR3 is TGTGCCAGCAGCTGGCGGGAGGCCTACGAGCAGTACTTC. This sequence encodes CASSWREAYEQYF.

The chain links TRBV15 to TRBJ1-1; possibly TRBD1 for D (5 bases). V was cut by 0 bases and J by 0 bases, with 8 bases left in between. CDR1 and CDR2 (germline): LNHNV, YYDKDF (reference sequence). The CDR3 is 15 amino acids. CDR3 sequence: CATSRDQGLNTEAFF. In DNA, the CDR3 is TGTGCCACCAGCAGAGATCAGGGTCTGAACACTGAAGCTTTCTTT.

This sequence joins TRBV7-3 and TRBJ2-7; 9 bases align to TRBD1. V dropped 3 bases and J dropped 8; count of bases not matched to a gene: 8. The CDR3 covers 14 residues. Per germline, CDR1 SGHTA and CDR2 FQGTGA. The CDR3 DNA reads TGTGCCAGCAGCTTTGGGACCGGGACAGGGAAGCAGTACTTC. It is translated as CASSFGTGTGKQYF.

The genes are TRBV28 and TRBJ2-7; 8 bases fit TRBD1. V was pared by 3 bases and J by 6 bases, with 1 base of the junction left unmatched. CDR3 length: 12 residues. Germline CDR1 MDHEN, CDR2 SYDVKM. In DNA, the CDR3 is TGTGCCAGCAGTTTCGACAGGGGCGAGCAGTACTTC. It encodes CASSFDRGEQYF.